This is a list of T cell receptor beta chains from one sample in a study of OX40 agonist ivuxolimab in advanced cancers. Libraries were prepared by immunoSEQ multiplex PCR; TCRdb keeps only in-frame clonotypes and omits some of them. This sample carries tens of thousands of clones, around four fifths of them seen once, and the ten largest clones take about 3%. Sequenced material: CD4+ or CD8+ T cells sorted from blood, taken in a trial of the OX40 agonist ivuxolimab. The receptors were sampled from an adult with an advanced solid tumor such as melanoma, head and neck, liver or kidney cancer. Each CDR3 is given with its conserved first and last residue. The D gene is left open where the match is weak. A row's size may be missing; if present it is once, few, many or a size class.

d_gene,len,abundance,j_gene,v_gene,CDR3nt,CDR3aa
NA,11,NA,TRBJ1-4,TRBV6-1,TGTGCCAGCAGCCAGAGGGAAAAACTGTTTTTT,CASSQREKLFF
TRBD1,17,NA,TRBJ1-6,TRBV30,TGTGCCTGGATCGACGTGGGCAGGGGGCTTACCAATTCACCCCTCCACTTT,CAWIDVGRGLTNSPLHF
TRBD1,15,NA,TRBJ1-6,TRBV6-5,TGTGCCAGCAGCATCGACAGGGGAGGTGGCTCACCCCTCCACTTT,CASSIDRGGGSPLHF
TRBD2,17,NA,TRBJ2-5,TRBV5-1,TGCGCCAGCAGCTTGTTGCTTAGCGGGGGAGCCAGCGAGACCCAGTACTTC,CASSLLLSGGASETQYF
TRBD1,15,NA,TRBJ1-2,TRBV30,TGTGCCTGGAATAACAGGGGTTCAGCTAACTATGGCTACACCTTC,CAWNNRGSANYGYTF
TRBD1,18,NA,TRBJ2-5,TRBV5-6,TGTGCCAGCAGCTCGATGAAAATGGGGACAGGAGGGGGAGAGACCCAGTACTTC,CASSSMKMGTGGGETQYF
NA,15,NA,TRBJ2-2,TRBV4-1,TGCGCCAGCAGCCCAGGTCCTCGGGGCACCGGGGAGCTGTTTTTT,CASSPGPRGTGELFF
TRBD1,14,many,TRBJ2-7,TRBV19,TGTGCCAGTAGTTCAGGACAGGGAATCAACGAGCAGTACTTC,CASSSGQGINEQYF
NA,14,NA,TRBJ2-5,TRBV28,TGTGCCAGCAGTTTTGGGAAGTCGCCTTTGACCCAGTACTTC,CASSFGKSPLTQYF
NA,18,NA,TRBJ2-6,TRBV4-3,TGCGCCAGCAGCCAAGGTCGTCGGGGAAGCTCTGGGGCCAACGTCCTGACTTTC,CASSQGRRGSSGANVLTF
TRBD1,15,few,TRBJ1-5,TRBV6-6,TGTGCCAGCAGTTACGGGCAGGGGGCCGATCAGCCCCAGCATTTT,CASSYGQGADQPQHF
NA,12,NA,TRBJ1-1,TRBV28,TGTGCCAGCTCTTCCCTGGATCGGGGGGCTTTCTTT,CASSSLDRGAFF
TRBD1,15,once,TRBJ2-5,TRBV5-1,TGCGCCAGCAGCGGGGGAACAGGGGGCGAGGAGACCCAGTACTTC,CASSGGTGGEETQYF
NA,15,NA,TRBJ1-2,TRBV10-3,TGTGCCATCAGCCAGGCAGTGGGGGGGGGCTATGGCTACACCTTC,CAISQAVGGGYGYTF
TRBD2,16,NA,TRBJ2-3,TRBV5-1,TGCGCCAGCAGCTTGGAGGGACTAGCGGGGGTAGATACGCAGTATTTT,CASSLEGLAGVDTQYF
NA,12,NA,TRBJ2-1,TRBV29-1,TGCAGCGTTGAACAGGGATACAATGAGCAGTTCTTC,CSVEQGYNEQFF
TRBD2,15,NA,TRBJ2-1,TRBV23-1,TGCGCCAGCACCGATTCGCGGGGGTCCTACAATGAGCAGTTCTTC,CASTDSRGSYNEQFF
NA,16,NA,TRBJ2-2,TRBV19,TGTGCCAGTAAAGTAGGTGGACTTACGAACACCGGGGAGCTGTTTTTT,CASKVGGLTNTGELFF
NA,13,NA,TRBJ1-1,TRBV19,TGTGCCAGTAGTTCGAGGGGAGACACTGAAGCTTTCTTT,CASSSRGDTEAFF
TRBD1,13,NA,TRBJ2-5,TRBV11-3,TGTGCCAGCAGCTTCGCAGGGGGAGAGACCCAGTACTTC,CASSFAGGETQYF
NA,15,NA,TRBJ2-5,TRBV29-1,TGCAGCGTTACACCCGTTCGGGGTTTTGGGGAGACCCAGTACTTC,CSVTPVRGFGETQYF
NA,13,few,TRBJ1-6,TRBV11-3,TGTGCCAGCAGCTTTAATCAGAATTCACCCCTCCACTTT,CASSFNQNSPLHF
TRBD1,16,NA,TRBJ1-3,TRBV28,TGTGCCAGCAGTTCCCCCGAGACAGGGACTGGAAACACCATATATTTT,CASSSPETGTGNTIYF
TRBD2,15,NA,TRBJ2-5,TRBV5-6,TGTGCCAGCAGCTGGGAGCGGGGCGGGTGGGAGACCCAGTACTTC,CASSWERGGWETQYF
NA,14,few,TRBJ1-1,TRBV27,TGTGCCAGCAGTCCCGGGGGGAGGAACACTGAAGCTTTCTTT,CASSPGGRNTEAFF
NA,13,NA,TRBJ2-7,TRBV6-5,TGTGCCAGCAGTTACTCGGCGTTTTACGAGCAGTACTTC,CASSYSAFYEQYF
TRBD1,16,NA,TRBJ1-5,TRBV15,TGTGCCACCAGCAGAGATAGGGACAGGAGCAATCAGCCCCAGCATTTT,CATSRDRDRSNQPQHF
NA,13,few,TRBJ1-4,TRBV18,TGTGCCAGCTCACCAGGACTGTCCGAAAAACTGTTTTTT,CASSPGLSEKLFF
TRBD1,17,once,TRBJ2-5,TRBV4-2,TGTGCCAGCAGCCAAGGTGGACAGGGGCGTCCCCCGGAGACCCAGTACTTC,CASSQGGQGRPPETQYF
TRBD1,16,NA,TRBJ1-6,TRBV18,TGTGCCAGCTCACCCCCGGGACAGGGGGGAAATTCACCCCTCCACTTT,CASSPPGQGGNSPLHF
NA,14,few,TRBJ2-5,TRBV11-2,TGTGCCAGCAGCCCCCAGGTTGGAGGTGAGACCCAGTACTTC,CASSPQVGGETQYF